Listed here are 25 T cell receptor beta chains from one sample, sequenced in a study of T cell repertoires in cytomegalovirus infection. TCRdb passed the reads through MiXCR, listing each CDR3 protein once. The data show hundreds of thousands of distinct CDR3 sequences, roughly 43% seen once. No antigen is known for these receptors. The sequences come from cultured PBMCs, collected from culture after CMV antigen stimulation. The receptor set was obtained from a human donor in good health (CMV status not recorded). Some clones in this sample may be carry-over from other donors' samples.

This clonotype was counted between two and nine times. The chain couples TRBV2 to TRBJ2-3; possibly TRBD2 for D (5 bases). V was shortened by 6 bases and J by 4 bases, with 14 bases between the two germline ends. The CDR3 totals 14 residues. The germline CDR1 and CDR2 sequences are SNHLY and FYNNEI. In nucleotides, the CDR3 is TGTGCCAGCAGCACACGGGGTTACGCAGATACGCAGTATTTT. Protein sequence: CASSTRGYADTQYF.

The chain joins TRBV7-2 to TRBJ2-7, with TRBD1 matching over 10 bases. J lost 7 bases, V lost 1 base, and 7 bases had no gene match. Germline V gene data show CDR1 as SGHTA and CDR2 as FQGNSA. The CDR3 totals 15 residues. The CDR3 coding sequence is TGTGCCAGCAGCTTAGGTCGGGGACAGGGGACGGAGCAGTACTTC. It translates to CASSLGRGQGTEQYF.

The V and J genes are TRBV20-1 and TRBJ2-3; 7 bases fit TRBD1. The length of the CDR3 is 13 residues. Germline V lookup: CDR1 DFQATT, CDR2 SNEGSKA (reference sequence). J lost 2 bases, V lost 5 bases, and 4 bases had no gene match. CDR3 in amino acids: CSAVTGPTDTQYF. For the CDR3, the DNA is TGCAGTGCTGTGACAGGGCCCACAGATACGCAGTATTTT.

The CDR3 spells CATSSHSNQPQHF. CDR3 bases: TGTGCCACCAGCAGCCATAGCAATCAGCCCCAGCATTTT. This chain links TRBV15 with TRBJ1-5; no firm D call. Trimming pared 3 bases from V and 0 bases from J, leaving 3 bases between. The CDR3 length is 13 residues. Germline-derived CDR1 and CDR2 are LNHNV and YYDKDF (reference sequence). Drawing the rest from reference TRBV15 and TRBJ1-5, the complete variable domain is DAMVIQNPRYQVTQFGKPVTLSCSQTLNHNVMYWYQQKSSQAPKLLFHYYDKDFNNEADTPDNFQSRRPNTSFCFLDIRSPGLGDTAMYLCATSSHSNQPQHFGDGTRLSIL.

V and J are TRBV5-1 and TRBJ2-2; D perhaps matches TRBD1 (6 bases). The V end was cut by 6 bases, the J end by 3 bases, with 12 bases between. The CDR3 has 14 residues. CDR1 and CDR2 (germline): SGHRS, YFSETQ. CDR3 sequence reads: CASNPGHDTGELFF. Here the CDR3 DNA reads TGCGCCAGCAATCCGGGACACGACACCGGGGAGCTGTTTTTT.

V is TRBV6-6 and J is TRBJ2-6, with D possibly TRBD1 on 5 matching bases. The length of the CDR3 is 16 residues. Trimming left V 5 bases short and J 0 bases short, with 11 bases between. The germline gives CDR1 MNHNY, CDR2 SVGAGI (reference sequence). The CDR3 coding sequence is TGTGCCAGCAGTACCCGACAGTTCTCTGGGGCCAACGTCCTGACTTTC. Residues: CASSTRQFSGANVLTF.

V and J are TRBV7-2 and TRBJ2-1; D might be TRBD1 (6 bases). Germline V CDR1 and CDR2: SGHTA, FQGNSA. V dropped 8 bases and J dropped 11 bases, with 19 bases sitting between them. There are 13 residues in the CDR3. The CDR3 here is CASRAGVRDKQFF. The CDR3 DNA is TGTGCCAGCCGCGCAGGGGTCCGGGATAAGCAGTTCTTC.

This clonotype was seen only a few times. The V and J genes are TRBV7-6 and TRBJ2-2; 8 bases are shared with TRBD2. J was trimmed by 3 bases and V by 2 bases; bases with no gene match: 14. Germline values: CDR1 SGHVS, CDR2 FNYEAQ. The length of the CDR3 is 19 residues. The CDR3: CASSLRGSSGVWHTGELFF. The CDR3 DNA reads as TGTGCCAGCAGCTTAAGGGGTAGTAGCGGGGTATGGCACACCGGGGAGCTGTTTTTT.

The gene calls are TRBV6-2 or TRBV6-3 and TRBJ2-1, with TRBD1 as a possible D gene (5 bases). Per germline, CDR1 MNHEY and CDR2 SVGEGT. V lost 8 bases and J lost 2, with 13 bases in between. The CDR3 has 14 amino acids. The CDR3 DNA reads TGTGCCAGCCTCCCAGGGCCCACCTACAATGAGCAGTTCTTC. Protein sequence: CASLPGPTYNEQFF.

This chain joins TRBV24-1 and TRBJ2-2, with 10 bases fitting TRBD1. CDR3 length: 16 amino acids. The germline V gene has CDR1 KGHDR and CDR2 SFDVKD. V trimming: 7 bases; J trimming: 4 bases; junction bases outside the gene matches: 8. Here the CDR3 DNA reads TGTGCCACCAGGTCGCCGGGACAGGGGTCCACCGGGGAGCTGTTTTTT. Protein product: CATRSPGQGSTGELFF.

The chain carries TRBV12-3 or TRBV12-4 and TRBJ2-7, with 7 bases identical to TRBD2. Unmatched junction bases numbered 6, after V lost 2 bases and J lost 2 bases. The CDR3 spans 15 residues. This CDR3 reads CASSLSGDGPYEQYF. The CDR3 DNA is TGTGCCAGCAGTTTAAGCGGGGACGGCCCCTACGAGCAGTACTTC.

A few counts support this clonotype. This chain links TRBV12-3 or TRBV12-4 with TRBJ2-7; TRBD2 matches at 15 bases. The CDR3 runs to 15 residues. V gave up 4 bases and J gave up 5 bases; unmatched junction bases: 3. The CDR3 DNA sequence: TGTGCCAGCAGTTCCAGGACTAGCGGGGGGGACGAGCAGTACTTC. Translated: CASSSRTSGGDEQYF.

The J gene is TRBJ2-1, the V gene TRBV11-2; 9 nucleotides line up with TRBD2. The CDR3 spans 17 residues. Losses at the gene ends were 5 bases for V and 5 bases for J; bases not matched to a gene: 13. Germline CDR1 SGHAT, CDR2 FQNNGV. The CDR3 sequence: CASSPFPSGRTNNEQFF. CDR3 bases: TGTGCCAGCAGCCCGTTCCCCAGCGGGAGGACGAACAATGAGCAGTTCTTC.

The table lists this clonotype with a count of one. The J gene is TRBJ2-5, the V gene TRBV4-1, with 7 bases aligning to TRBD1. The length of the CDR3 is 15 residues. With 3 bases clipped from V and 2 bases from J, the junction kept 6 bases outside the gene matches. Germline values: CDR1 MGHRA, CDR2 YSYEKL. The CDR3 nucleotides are TGCGCCAGCAGCCATCCCGGACAGGCACAAGAGACCCAGTACTTC. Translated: CASSHPGQAQETQYF.

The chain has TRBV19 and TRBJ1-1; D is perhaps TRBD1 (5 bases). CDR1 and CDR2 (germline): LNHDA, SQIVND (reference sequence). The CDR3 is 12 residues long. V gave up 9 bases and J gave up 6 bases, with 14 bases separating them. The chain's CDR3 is CASLLRGAEAFF. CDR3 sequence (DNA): TGTGCCAGCCTCCTTCGGGGGGCTGAAGCTTTCTTT.

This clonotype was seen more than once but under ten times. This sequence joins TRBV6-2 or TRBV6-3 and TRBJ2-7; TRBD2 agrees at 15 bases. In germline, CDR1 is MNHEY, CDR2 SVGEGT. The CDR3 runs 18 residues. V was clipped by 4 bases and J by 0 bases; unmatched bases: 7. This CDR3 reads CASSSGTSGGIFSYEQYF. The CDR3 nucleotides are TGTGCCAGCAGTTCCGGGACTAGCGGGGGGATCTTCTCCTACGAGCAGTACTTC.

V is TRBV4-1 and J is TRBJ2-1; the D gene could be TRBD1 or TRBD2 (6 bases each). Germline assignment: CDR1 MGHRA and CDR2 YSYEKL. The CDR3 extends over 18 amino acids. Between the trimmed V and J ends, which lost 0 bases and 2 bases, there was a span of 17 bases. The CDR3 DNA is TGCGCCAGCAGCCAAGACCCCCCGAGGGGGAGGCCCTACAATGAGCAGTTCTTC. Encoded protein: CASSQDPPRGRPYNEQFF.

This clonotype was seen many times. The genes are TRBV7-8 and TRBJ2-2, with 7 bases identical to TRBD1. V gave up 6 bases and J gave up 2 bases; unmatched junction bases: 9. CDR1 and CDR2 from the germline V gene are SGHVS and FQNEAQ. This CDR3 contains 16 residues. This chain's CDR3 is CASRKPGQSNTGELFF. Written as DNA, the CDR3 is TGTGCCAGCAGGAAACCGGGACAGAGTAACACCGGGGAGCTGTTTTTT.

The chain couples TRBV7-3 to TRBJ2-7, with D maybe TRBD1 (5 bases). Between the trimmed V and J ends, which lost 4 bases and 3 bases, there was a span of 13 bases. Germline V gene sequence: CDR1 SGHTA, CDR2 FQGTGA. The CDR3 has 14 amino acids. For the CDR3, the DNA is TGTGCCAGCAGCTCTGACGACAGACTCTACGAGCAGTACTTC. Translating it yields CASSSDDRLYEQYF.

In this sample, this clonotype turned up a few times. CDR3: CASRRQGGGELFF. The CDR3 DNA reads TGTGCCAGCAGACGACAAGGTGGAGGGGAGCTGTTTTTT. V usage is TRBV12-3 or TRBV12-4 and J usage is TRBJ2-2; unclear D gene. CDR3 length: 13 amino acids. Trimming took off 6 bases at V and 8 bases at J, with 13 bases between the two ends.

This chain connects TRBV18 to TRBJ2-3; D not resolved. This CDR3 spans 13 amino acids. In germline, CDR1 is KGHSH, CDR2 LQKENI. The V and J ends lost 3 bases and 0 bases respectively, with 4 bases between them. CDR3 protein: CASSPVSTDTQYF. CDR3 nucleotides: TGTGCCAGCTCACCCGTCAGCACAGATACGCAGTATTTT.

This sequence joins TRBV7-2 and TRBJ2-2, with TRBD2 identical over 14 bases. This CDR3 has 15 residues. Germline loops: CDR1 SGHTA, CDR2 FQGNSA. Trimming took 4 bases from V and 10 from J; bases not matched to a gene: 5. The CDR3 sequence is CASSSRTSGGLELFF. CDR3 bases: TGTGCCAGCAGCTCCCGGACTAGCGGGGGGTTGGAGCTGTTTTTT.

CDR3 nucleotide sequence: TGTGCCAGCAAGGATAACAGGGGGCGGCTGGACACTGAAGCTTTCTTT. It codes for CASKDNRGRLDTEAFF. The chain combines TRBV11-2 with TRBJ1-1; 9 bases agree with TRBD1. Unmatched junction bases numbered 12, after V lost 7 bases and J lost 3 bases. This CDR3 comprises 16 residues. Per germline, CDR1 SGHAT and CDR2 FQNNGV.

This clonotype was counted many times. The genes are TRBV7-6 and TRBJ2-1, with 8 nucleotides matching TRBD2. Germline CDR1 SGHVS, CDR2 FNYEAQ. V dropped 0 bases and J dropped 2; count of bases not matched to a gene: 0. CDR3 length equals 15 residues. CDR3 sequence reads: CASSLASGAYNEQFF. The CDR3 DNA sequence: TGTGCCAGCAGCTTAGCTAGCGGGGCCTACAATGAGCAGTTCTTC.

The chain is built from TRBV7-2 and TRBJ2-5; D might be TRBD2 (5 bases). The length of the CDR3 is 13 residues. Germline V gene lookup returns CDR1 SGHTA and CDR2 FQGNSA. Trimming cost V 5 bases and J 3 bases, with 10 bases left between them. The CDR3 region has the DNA TGTGCCAGCAGCGATCGGCGGGAAGAGACCCAGTACTTC. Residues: CASSDRREETQYF.